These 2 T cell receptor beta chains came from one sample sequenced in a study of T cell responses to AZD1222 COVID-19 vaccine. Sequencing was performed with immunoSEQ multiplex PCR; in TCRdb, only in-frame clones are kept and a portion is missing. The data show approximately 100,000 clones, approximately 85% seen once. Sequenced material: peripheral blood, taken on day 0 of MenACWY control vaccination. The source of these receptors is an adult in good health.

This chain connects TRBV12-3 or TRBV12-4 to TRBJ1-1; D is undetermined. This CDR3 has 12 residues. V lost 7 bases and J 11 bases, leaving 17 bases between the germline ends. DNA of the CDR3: TGTGCCAGCAAGGGCCCCTCGGTCAAGGCTTTCTTT. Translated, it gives CASKGPSVKAFF.

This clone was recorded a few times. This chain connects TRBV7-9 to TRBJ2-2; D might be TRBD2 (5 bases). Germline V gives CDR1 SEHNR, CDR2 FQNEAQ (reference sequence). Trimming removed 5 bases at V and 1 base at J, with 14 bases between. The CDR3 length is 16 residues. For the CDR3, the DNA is TGTGCCAGCAGCCCTCGGGCAGCGGTGAACACCGGGGAGCTGTTTTTT. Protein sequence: CASSPRAAVNTGELFF.